This T cell receptor (beta chain) stems from a study of T cell clonotyping in hematopoietic cell transplantation. The study's findings and limits: Few recipient clonotypes overlapped donors; over 95% were de novo at given depth. CD4 and CD8 repertoire contributions could not be separated without sorting.

As for this clone: The target antigen is unknown.

The data were produced by immunoSEQ multiplex PCR, yet TCRdb's version contains in-frame clones alone and is incomplete. The repertoire holds about 1,100 clones, with around 93% as singletons. Germline V gene lookup returns CDR1 ENHRY and CDR2 SYGVKD. The CDR3 spans 15 residues. Deletions cut 3 bases from V and 0 bases from J, with 11 bases between. Sequenced material: PBMCs, taken 180 days after allogeneic stem cell transplant. The V call is TRBV10-3, the J call TRBJ1-2; D is unresolved. The clonotype originates from a male patient in his 50s who had an allogeneic stem cell transplant from a related donor, so T cells may come from the graft donor. Some clones in this sample may be carry-over from other donors' samples. The chain's CDR3 is CAISDIEGSNYGYTF. The DNA of the CDR3 is TGTGCCATCAGTGATATCGAGGGTTCTAACTATGGCTACACCTTC.